Listed below are T cell receptor beta chains from one sample, sequenced in a study of T cell responses to AZD1222 COVID-19 vaccine. Libraries were prepared by immunoSEQ multiplex PCR; TCRdb keeps only in-frame clonotypes and omits some of them. Of nearly 95,000 clones in the sample, 80% to 90% are singletons; the top ten hold about 2.4%. This specimen consisted of peripheral blood, obtained 28 days after the second AZD1222 dose. All receptors derive from an adult who received the AZD1222 COVID-19 vaccine. Each CDR3 is given with its conserved first and last residue.

V gene: TRBV19; CDR3 protein: CASSMSPTNYGYTF
V gene: TRBV5-1; CDR3 protein: CASSLIAQRGGINEQFF
V gene: TRBV7-6; CDR3 protein: CASSLEASGSYNEQFF
V gene: TRBV21-1; CDR3 protein: CASSKGTGHTYEQYF
V gene: TRBV18; CDR3 protein: CASSPTYNSPLHF
V gene: TRBV30; CDR3 protein: CALRLAGSKDTQYF
V gene: TRBV5-4; CDR3 protein: CASSLGPRGQAKNIQYF
V gene: TRBV4-1; CDR3 protein: CASSQDPGQGGKLFF
V gene: TRBV6-6; CDR3 protein: CASSLGPGVLSGNTIYF
V gene: TRBV30; CDR3 protein: CAWSLEGQSNEQFF
V gene: TRBV6-4; CDR3 protein: CASSPTEGSEQFF
V gene: TRBV6-2/TRBV6-3; CDR3 protein: CASSQWTSGSSYNEQFF
V gene: TRBV7-9; CDR3 protein: CASSRTRLGHYEQYF
V gene: TRBV7-9; CDR3 protein: CASSLSTPGELFF
V gene: TRBV11-2; CDR3 protein: CASSPTTGGYEQFF
V gene: TRBV29-1; CDR3 protein: CSVEFAVQETQYF
V gene: TRBV5-1; CDR3 protein: CASSRTGQGIVLDEQYF
V gene: TRBV29-1; CDR3 protein: CSVLEWGAGEQYF
V gene: TRBV5-1; CDR3 protein: CASSFLGVSTDTQYF
V gene: TRBV5-1; CDR3 protein: CASSVAPGTGGGYTF
V gene: TRBV2; CDR3 protein: CASRHRVGSNQPQHF
V gene: TRBV20-1; CDR3 protein: CSASVLAGRGRTDTQYF
V gene: TRBV28; CDR3 protein: CASSLGPGNEQFF
V gene: TRBV12-3/TRBV12-4; CDR3 protein: CASSLEQGTQYF
V gene: TRBV3-1/TRBV3-2; CDR3 protein: CASSPQGEVEKLFF
V gene: TRBV29-1; CDR3 protein: CSVPGQGALGYGYTF
V gene: TRBV7-2; CDR3 protein: CASSLGQNNEQFF
V gene: TRBV27; CDR3 protein: CASSLHANYGYTF
V gene: TRBV30; CDR3 protein: CAWSGQSGYGYTF
V gene: TRBV4-3; CDR3 protein: CASSQVIRRTEAFF
V gene: TRBV4-1; CDR3 protein: CASSQEAYILPLHF
V gene: TRBV12-2; CDR3 protein: CASRFGPGHSKETQYF
V gene: TRBV6-2/TRBV6-3; CDR3 protein: CASSPPHGGPSNYGYTF
V gene: TRBV5-6; CDR3 protein: CASSLVQADYGYTF
V gene: TRBV7-6; CDR3 protein: CASSPGTSDYSYEQYF
V gene: TRBV4-2; CDR3 protein: CASSQGRVRGAVPYTF
V gene: TRBV7-8; CDR3 protein: CASSLGSRNEQFF
V gene: TRBV6-5; CDR3 protein: CASSWTVFSGNTIYF
V gene: TRBV5-4; CDR3 protein: CASSLTGSYGYTF
V gene: TRBV27; CDR3 protein: CASSFDGVYGYTF
V gene: TRBV4-3; CDR3 protein: CASSQDLRTVGNQPQHF
V gene: TRBV30; CDR3 protein: CAWSLGVGYTF
V gene: TRBV7-2; CDR3 protein: CASSYGTSRSNQPQHF
V gene: TRBV29-1; CDR3 protein: CSVASERNNEQFF
V gene: TRBV5-4; CDR3 protein: CASFGRDSTDTQYF
V gene: TRBV11-3; CDR3 protein: CASSPQGVDTEAFF
V gene: TRBV6-2/TRBV6-3; CDR3 protein: CASSRRDTDTQYF
V gene: TRBV2; CDR3 protein: CASSEATAGGFPYEQYF
V gene: TRBV27; CDR3 protein: CASSLRGHTEAFF
V gene: TRBV2; CDR3 protein: CASSPGDRGYGTEAFF
V gene: TRBV4-1; CDR3 protein: CASSPQLVTVSYNEQFF
V gene: TRBV6-5; CDR3 protein: CATSLAEAYEQYF
V gene: TRBV2; CDR3 protein: CASSGVDEKLFF
V gene: TRBV6-2/TRBV6-3; CDR3 protein: CASSITGANTEAFF